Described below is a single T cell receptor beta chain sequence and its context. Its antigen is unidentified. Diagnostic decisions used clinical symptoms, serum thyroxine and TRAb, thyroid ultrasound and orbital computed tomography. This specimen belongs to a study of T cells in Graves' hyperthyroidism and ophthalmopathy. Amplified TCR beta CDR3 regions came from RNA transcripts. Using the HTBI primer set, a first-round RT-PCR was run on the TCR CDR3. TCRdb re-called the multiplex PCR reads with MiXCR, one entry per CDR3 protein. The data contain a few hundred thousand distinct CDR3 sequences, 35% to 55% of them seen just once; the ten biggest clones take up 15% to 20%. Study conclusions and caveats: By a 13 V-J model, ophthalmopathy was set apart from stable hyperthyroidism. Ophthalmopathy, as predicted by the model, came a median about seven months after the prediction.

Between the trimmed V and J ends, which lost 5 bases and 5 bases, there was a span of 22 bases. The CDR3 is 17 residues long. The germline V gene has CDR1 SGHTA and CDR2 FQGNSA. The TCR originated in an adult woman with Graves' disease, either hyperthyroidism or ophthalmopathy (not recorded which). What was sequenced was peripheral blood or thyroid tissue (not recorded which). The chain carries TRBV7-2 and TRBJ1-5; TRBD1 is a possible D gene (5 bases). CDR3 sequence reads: CASSASGLLGVDQPQHF. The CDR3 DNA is TGTGCCAGCAGCGCCTCGGGACTTCTCGGAGTCGATCAGCCCCAGCATTTT.